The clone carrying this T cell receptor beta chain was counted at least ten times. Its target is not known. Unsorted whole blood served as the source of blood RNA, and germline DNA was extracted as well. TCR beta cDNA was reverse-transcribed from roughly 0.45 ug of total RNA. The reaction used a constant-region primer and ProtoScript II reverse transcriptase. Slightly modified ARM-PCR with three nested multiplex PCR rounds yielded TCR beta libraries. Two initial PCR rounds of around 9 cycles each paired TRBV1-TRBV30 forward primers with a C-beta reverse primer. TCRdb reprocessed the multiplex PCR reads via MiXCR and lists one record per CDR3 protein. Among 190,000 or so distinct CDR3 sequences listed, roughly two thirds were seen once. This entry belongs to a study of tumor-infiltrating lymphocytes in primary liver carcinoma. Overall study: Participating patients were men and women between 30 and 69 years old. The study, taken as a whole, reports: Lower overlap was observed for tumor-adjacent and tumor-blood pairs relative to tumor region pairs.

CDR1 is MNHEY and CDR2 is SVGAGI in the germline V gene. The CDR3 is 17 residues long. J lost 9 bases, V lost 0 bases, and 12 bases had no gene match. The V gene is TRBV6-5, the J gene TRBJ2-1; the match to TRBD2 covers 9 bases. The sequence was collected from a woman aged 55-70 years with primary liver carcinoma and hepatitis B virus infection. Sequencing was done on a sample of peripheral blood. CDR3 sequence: CASSYSFFSREGGEQFF. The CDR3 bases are TGTGCCAGCAGTTACTCGTTTTTTTCGCGGGAGGGGGGTGAGCAGTTCTTC.